The 14 T cell receptor beta chains listed next were all sequenced from one sample in a study of T cells in Graves' hyperthyroidism and ophthalmopathy. Authors of the study amplified TCR beta CDR3 regions from RNA transcripts. The TCR CDR3 first-round RT-PCR relied on the HTBI primer set. Using its own MiXCR run on the multiplex PCR reads, TCRdb lists one record per CDR3 protein. The table lists roughly 280,000 distinct CDR3 sequences, around 22% of them singletons. Source material: blood. The receptor set was obtained from a man in his thirties or forties with Graves' ophthalmopathy.

This clonotype was detected ten times or more. The J gene is TRBJ1-1, the V gene TRBV5-1; 12 bases fit TRBD1. J gave up 6 bases and V 4 bases, and 10 bases lay outside the gene matches. Germline V gives CDR1 SGHRS, CDR2 YFSETQ. This CDR3 has 16 amino acids. CDR3 in amino acids: CASSREPGQGASEAFF. For the CDR3, the DNA is TGCGCCAGCAGCAGAGAACCGGGACAGGGGGCTTCTGAAGCTTTCTTT.

The V and J genes are TRBV12-3 or TRBV12-4 and TRBJ2-5; tentatively, D is TRBD2 (6 bases). The V gene lost 4 bases and the J gene lost 11 bases, with 11 bases spanning the gap. CDR3 length: 11 amino acids. In DNA, the CDR3 is TGTGCCAGCAGTTCCGCGACTAGTCAGTACTTC. Amino acid sequence: CASSSATSQYF.

J is TRBJ1-1 and V is TRBV5-1; 7 positions agree with TRBD1. The CDR3 sequence is 16 residues long. The germline CDR1 and CDR2 sequences are SGHRS and YFSETQ. Unmatched junction bases numbered 12, after V lost 3 bases and J lost 4 bases. The CDR3 bases are TGCGCCAGCAGCTATCTGACAGGGCTAGGGATCACTGAAGCTTTCTTT. Amino acid sequence: CASSYLTGLGITEAFF. The variable domain in full, with the rest retrieved from reference TRBV5-1 and TRBJ1-1, is KAGVTQTPRYLIKTRGQQVTLSCSPISGHRSVSWYQQTPGQGLQFLFEYFSETQRNKGNFPGRFSGRQFSNSRSEMNVSTLELGDSALYLCASSYLTGLGITEAFFGQGTRLTVV.

This clonotype has just a few counts. The V gene is TRBV28, the J gene TRBJ1-1; D gene unclear. V gave up 10 bases and J gave up 0 bases, with 9 bases separating them. Looked up from germline, CDR1 is MDHEN and CDR2 is SYDVKM. There are 12 residues in the CDR3. In DNA form, the CDR3 reads TGTGCCATGGCTGGATTGAACACTGAAGCTTTCTTT. Its translation is CAMAGLNTEAFF. Supplemented by reference TRBV28 and TRBJ1-1, the full variable domain reads DVKVTQSSRYLVKRTGEKVFLECVQDMDHENMFWYRQDPGLGLRLIYFSYDVKMKEKGDIPEGYSVSREKKERFSLILESASTNQTSMYLCAMAGLNTEAFFGQGTRLTVV.

This clonotype was detected a few times. V usage is TRBV4-2 and J usage is TRBJ2-2; the D is unclear. The V end lost 2 bases, the J end lost 7 bases, and 5 bases lay between the germline ends. This CDR3 is built from 12 residues. Germline CDR1 and CDR2: LGHNA and YNFKEQ. CDR3 sequence reads: CASSQYGGELFF. DNA of the CDR3: TGTGCCAGCAGCCAATACGGCGGGGAGCTGTTTTTT.

The chain combines TRBV5-1 with TRBJ1-2, with D possibly TRBD1 on 6 matching bases. V was shortened by 1 base and J by 3 bases, with 16 bases between the two germline ends. The CDR3 consists of 16 residues. Germline V gives CDR1 SGHRS, CDR2 YFSETQ. The CDR3 DNA follows: TGCGCCAGCAGCTTGATCGGGGGCAAGCGGGACTATGGCTACACCTTC. As protein: CASSLIGGKRDYGYTF.

This clonotype has ten or more counts. This sequence joins TRBV27 and TRBJ2-3, with TRBD1 matching over 8 bases. The CDR3 runs 21 residues. Germline trimming cut 7 bases from V and 6 bases from J; bases unmatched to any gene: 30. CDR1 is MNHEY, CDR2 SMNVEV, per germline (reference sequence). DNA of the CDR3: TGTGCCAGCAAACTCCCCGGACAGGGAAGGGCCCGTGGGAGTAGAGAGGATACGCAGTATTTT. Translating gives CASKLPGQGRARGSREDTQYF.

There are a few counts of this clonotype. V and J are TRBV10-2 and TRBJ2-1; possibly TRBD2 for D (6 bases). CDR3 length: 14 residues. Between the trimmed V and J ends, which lost 10 bases and 4 bases, there was a span of 17 bases. Germline-derived CDR1 and CDR2 are WSHSY and SAAADI. The CDR3 spells CATRAGPTYNEQFF. The CDR3 nucleotides are TGCGCCACCCGGGCGGGACCAACATACAATGAGCAGTTCTTC.

There are many counts of this clonotype. The rearrangement links TRBV3-1 to TRBJ2-5; D is possibly TRBD1 (5 bases). Germline V gene data show CDR1 as LGHDT and CDR2 as YNNKEL (reference sequence). Trimming cost V 0 bases and J 0 bases, with 8 bases left between them. The CDR3 extends over 15 amino acids. CDR3 sequence: CASSQEGVNQETQYF. In DNA, the CDR3 is TGTGCCAGCAGCCAAGAAGGGGTAAACCAAGAGACCCAGTACTTC.

This chain links TRBV6-1 with TRBJ2-1, with D unresolved. This CDR3 spans 13 amino acids. Per the germline V gene, CDR1 is MNHNS and CDR2 is SASEGT. The V end was cut by 10 bases, the J end by 10 bases, with 20 bases between. The CDR3 reads CATTLGAGGEQFF. The CDR3 nucleotides read TGTGCCACAACCTTAGGTGCCGGTGGAGAGCAGTTCTTC.

This rearrangement joins TRBV18 to TRBJ2-5; 7 bases fit TRBD1. The germline V gene encodes CDR1 KGHSH and CDR2 LQKENI. The CDR3 is 13 amino acids. The ends lost 6 bases at V and 3 bases at J; junction bases unmatched: 4. CDR3 DNA: TGTGCCAGCTCTCACGGGACAGAAGAGACCCAGTACTTC. It specifies CASSHGTEETQYF.

This clonotype was seen only a few times. The V and J genes are TRBV6-1 and TRBJ2-7; the D gene is possibly TRBD1 (5 bases). Germline CDR1 is MNHNS and CDR2 is SASEGT. The V end was cut by 7 bases, the J end by 1 base, with 11 bases between. The CDR3 extends over 13 amino acids. Here the CDR3 reads CASMKRGSYEQYF. In nucleotides, the CDR3 is TGTGCCAGCATGAAAAGGGGATCCTACGAGCAGTACTTC.

The table lists this clonotype with many counts. This sequence joins TRBV11-2 and TRBJ1-3; D is unresolved. Germline-derived CDR1 and CDR2 are SGHAT and FQNNGV. V lost 3 bases and J 2 bases, leaving 2 bases between the germline ends. The CDR3 is 12 amino acids. This CDR3 reads CASSFTGNTIYF. The CDR3 nucleotides read TGTGCCAGCAGCTTCACTGGAAACACCATATATTTT.

This clonotype was seen at least ten times. At one of its ends the junction is not consistent with the germline gene, which may arise from a read error. The chain recombines TRBV12-3 or TRBV12-4 with TRBJ2-1; D gene unclear. This CDR3 spans 13 amino acids. This CDR3 reads CASSLAAYNEQFF. The CDR3 DNA sequence: TGTGCCAGCAGCTTAGCAGCCTACAATGAGCAGTTCTTC.